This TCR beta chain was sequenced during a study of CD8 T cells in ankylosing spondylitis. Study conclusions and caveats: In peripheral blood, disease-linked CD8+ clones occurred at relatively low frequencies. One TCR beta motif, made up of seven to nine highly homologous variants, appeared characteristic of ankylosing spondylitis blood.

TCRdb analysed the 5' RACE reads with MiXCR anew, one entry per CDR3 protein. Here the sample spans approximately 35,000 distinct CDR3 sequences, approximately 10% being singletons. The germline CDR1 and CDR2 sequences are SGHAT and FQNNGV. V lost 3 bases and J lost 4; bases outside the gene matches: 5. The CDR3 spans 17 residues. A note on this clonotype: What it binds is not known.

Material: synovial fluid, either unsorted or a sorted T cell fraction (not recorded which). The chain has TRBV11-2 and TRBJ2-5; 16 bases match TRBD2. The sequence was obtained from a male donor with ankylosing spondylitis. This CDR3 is CASSLPGLAGGGETQYF. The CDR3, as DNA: TGTGCCAGCAGCTTGCCGGGACTAGCGGGAGGGGGAGAGACCCAGTACTTC.